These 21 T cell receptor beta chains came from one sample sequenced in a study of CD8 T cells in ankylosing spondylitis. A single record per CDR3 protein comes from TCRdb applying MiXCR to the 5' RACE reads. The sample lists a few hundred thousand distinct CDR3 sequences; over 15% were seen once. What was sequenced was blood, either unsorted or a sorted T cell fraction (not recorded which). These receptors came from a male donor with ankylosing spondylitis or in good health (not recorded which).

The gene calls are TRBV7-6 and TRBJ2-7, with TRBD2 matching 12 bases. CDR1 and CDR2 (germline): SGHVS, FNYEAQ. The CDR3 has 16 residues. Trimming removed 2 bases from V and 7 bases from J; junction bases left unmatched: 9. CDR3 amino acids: CASSLRLAGEVTEQYF. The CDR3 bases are TGTGCCAGCAGCTTACGACTAGCGGGAGAGGTGACTGAGCAGTACTTC. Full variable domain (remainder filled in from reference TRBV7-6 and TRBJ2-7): GAGVSQSPRYKVTKRGQDVALRCDPISGHVSLYWYRQALGQGPEFLTYFNYEAQQDKSGLPNDRFSAERPEGSISTLTIQRTEQRDSAMYRCASSLRLAGEVTEQYFGPGTRLTVT.

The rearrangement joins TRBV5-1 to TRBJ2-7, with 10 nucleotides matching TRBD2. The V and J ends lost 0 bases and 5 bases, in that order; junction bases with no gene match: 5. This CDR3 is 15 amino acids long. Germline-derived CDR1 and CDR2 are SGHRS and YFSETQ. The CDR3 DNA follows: TGCGCCAGCAGCTTGGTGGGGACTAGCGCGAACGAGCAGTACTTC. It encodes CASSLVGTSANEQYF.

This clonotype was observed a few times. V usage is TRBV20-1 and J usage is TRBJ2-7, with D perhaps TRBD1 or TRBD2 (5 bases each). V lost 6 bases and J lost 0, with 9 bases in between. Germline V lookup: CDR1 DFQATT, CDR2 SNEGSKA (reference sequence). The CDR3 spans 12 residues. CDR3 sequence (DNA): TGCAGTGCGGGGGAGACCTCCTACGAGCAGTACTTC. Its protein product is CSAGETSYEQYF.

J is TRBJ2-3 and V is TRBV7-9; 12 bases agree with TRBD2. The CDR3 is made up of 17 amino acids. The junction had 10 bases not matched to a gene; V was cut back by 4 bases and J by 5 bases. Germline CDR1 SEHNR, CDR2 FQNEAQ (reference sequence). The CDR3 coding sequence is TGTGCCAGCAGCTCCCTAGCGGGAGGGCCGGGTGGAGATACGCAGTATTTT. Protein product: CASSSLAGGPGGDTQYF.

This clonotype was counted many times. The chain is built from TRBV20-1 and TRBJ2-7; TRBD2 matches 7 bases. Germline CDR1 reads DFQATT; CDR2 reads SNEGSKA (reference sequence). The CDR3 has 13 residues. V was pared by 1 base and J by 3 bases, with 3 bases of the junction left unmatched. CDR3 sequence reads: CSARGLADYEQYF. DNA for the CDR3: TGCAGTGCTAGAGGTCTAGCGGACTACGAGCAGTACTTC.

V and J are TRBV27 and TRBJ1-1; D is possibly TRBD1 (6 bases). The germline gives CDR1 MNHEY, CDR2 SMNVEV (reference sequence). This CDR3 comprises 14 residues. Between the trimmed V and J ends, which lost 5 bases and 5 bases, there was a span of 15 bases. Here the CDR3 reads CASSPSPGVTEAFF. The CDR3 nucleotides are TGTGCCAGCAGTCCCTCGCCAGGGGTTACTGAAGCTTTCTTT.

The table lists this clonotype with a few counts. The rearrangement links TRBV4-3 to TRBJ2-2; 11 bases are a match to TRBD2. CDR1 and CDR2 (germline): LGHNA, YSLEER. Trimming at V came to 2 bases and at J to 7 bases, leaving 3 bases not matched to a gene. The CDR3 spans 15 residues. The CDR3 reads CASSQLLAGVGELFF. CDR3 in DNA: TGCGCCAGCAGCCAACTACTAGCGGGAGTCGGGGAGCTGTTTTTT.

DNA for the CDR3: TGCAGCACGCGCCCTTGGAACACAGATACGCAGTATTTT. Translating gives CSTRPWNTDTQYF. The chain carries TRBV29-1 and TRBJ2-3; D remains unclear. Trimming left V 8 bases short and J 2 bases short, with 14 bases between. The CDR3 totals 13 residues. Germline V gene sequence: CDR1 SQVTM, CDR2 ANQGSEA.

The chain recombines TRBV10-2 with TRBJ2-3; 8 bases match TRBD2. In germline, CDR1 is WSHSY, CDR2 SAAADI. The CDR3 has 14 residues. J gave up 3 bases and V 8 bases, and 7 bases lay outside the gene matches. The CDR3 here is CASGTSGPTDTQYF. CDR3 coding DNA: TGCGCCAGCGGTACTAGCGGCCCAACAGATACGCAGTATTTT.

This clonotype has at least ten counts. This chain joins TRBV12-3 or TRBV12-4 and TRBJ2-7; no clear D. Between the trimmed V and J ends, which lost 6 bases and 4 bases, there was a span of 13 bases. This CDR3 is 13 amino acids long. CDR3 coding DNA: TGTGCCAGCAGCCCGGGCGAGATTTACGAGCAGTACTTC. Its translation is CASSPGEIYEQYF.

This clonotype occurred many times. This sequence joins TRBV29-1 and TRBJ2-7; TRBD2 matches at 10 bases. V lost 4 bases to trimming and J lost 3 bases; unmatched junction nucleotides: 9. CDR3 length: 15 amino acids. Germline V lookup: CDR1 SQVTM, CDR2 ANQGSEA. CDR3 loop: CSVGLSGRADYEQYF. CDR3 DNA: TGCAGCGTTGGGTTGAGCGGGAGGGCCGACTACGAGCAGTACTTC.

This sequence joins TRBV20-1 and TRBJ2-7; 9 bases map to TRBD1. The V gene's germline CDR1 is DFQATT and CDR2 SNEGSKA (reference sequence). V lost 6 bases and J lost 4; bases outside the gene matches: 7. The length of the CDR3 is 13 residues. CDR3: CSALGQGIYEQYF. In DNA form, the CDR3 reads TGCAGTGCCCTCGGACAGGGGATTTACGAGCAGTACTTC.

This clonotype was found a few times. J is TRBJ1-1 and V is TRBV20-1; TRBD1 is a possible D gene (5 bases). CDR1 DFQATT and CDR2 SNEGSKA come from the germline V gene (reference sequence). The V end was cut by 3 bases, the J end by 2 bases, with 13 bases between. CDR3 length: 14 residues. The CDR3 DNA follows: TGCAGTGCTAGCGACCGGGGCCTCAACACTGAAGCTTTCTTT. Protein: CSASDRGLNTEAFF.

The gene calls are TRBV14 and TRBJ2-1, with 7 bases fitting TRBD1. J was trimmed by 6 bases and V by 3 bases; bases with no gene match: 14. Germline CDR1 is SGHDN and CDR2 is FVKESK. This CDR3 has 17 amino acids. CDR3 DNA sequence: TGTGCCAGCAGCCATTCCCCCGGACAGGACACCTCCAATGAGCAGTTCTTC. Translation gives CASSHSPGQDTSNEQFF.

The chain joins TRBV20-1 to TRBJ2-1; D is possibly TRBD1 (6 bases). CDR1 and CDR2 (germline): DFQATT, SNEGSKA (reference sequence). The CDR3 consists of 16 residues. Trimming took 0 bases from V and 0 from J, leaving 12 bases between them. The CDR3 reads CSARDVGASSYNEQFF. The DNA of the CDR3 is TGCAGTGCTAGAGATGTGGGGGCGAGCTCCTACAATGAGCAGTTCTTC.

CDR3 DNA sequence: TGTGCTAGTGGTTTGGGACAGTTCTACGAGCAGTACTTC. Translating it yields CASGLGQFYEQYF. J is TRBJ2-7 and V is TRBV12-5, with D perhaps TRBD1 (5 bases). V was shortened by 1 base and J by 3 bases, with 7 bases between the two germline ends. CDR1 and CDR2 from the germline V gene are LGHNT and FRNRAP. The CDR3 contains 13 residues.

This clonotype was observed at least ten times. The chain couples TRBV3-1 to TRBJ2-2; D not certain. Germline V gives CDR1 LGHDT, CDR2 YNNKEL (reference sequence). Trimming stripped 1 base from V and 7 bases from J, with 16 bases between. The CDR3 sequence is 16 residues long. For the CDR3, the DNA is TGTGCCAGCAGCCAAGCTCGAGGCACTCGGGTCGGGGAGCTGTTTTTT. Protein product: CASSQARGTRVGELFF.

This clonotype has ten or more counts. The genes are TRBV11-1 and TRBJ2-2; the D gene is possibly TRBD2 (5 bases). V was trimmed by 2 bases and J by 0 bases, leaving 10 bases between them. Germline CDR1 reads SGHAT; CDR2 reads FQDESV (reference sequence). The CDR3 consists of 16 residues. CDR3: CASSLPTITNTGELFF. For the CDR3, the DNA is TGTGCCAGCAGCTTACCGACTATTACGAACACCGGGGAGCTGTTTTTT.

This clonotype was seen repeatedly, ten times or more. This CDR3 reads CASSLTAGNEQFF. CDR3 sequence (DNA): TGTGCCAGCAGCTTGACAGCGGGTAATGAGCAGTTCTTC. V and J are TRBV7-8 and TRBJ2-1, with a weak D call TRBD2 (6 bases). V lost 3 bases to trimming and J lost 7 bases, with 10 bases between them. The CDR3 spans 13 residues. Germline CDR1 is SGHVS and CDR2 is FQNEAQ.

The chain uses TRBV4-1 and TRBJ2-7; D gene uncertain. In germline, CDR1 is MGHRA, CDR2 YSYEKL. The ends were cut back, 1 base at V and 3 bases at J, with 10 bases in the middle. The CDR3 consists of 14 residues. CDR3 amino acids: CASSQVGFGYEQYF. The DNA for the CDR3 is TGCGCCAGCAGCCAAGTGGGGTTCGGCTACGAGCAGTACTTC.

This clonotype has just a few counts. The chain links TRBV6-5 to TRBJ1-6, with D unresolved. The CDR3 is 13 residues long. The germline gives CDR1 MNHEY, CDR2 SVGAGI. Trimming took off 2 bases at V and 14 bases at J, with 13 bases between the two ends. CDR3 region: CASSYAAGASLHF. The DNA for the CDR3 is TGTGCCAGCAGTTACGCGGCAGGTGCATCCCTCCACTTT.